These 8 T cell receptor beta chains were sequenced from one sample in a study of T-cell memory formation after mild COVID-19. One entry per CDR3 protein, called by TCRdb with MiXCR from the 5' RACE reads. This table has some 600,000 distinct CDR3 sequences, approximately 15% appearing once. The sample consisted of PBMCs or a T cell subset sorted from them (not recorded which). Receptors originate from an adult woman who had mild COVID-19 (a few samples of this study predate the infection). Cell type and time point are not known.

This rearrangement joins TRBV5-1 to TRBJ2-7; TRBD1 aligns across 7 bases. V was pared by 6 bases and J by 9 bases, with 27 bases of the junction left unmatched. The CDR3 totals 18 residues. Germline-derived CDR1 and CDR2 are SGHRS and YFSETQ. This CDR3 reads CASIPTSLRDRSYLVQYF. The CDR3 nucleotides are TGCGCCAGCATCCCTACCTCTCTCCGGGACAGAAGTTATTTGGTGCAGTACTTC.

This clonotype has only a few counts. The rearrangement links TRBV10-3 to TRBJ1-1; 7 bases agree with TRBD1. J was trimmed by 4 bases and V by 0 bases; bases with no gene match: 8. This CDR3 is 16 amino acids long. Per the germline V gene, CDR1 is ENHRY and CDR2 is SYGVKD. CDR3 loop: CAISESARGLSTEAFF. The CDR3 DNA follows: TGTGCCATCAGTGAGTCGGCCAGGGGGTTGAGCACTGAAGCTTTCTTT.

The chain employs TRBV12-3 or TRBV12-4 and TRBJ2-5; D ambiguous. The CDR3 spans 12 residues. V lost 6 bases to trimming and J lost 9 bases, with 14 bases between them. The CDR3 region is CASSPWPPPQYF. The CDR3 DNA reads as TGTGCCAGCAGCCCCTGGCCCCCGCCCCAGTACTTC.

There are a few counts of this clonotype. The chain has TRBV7-2 and TRBJ2-3; D unresolved. The germline CDR1 and CDR2 sequences are SGHTA and FQGNSA. This CDR3 region has 11 residues. Trimming cost V 3 bases and J 8 bases, with 6 bases left between them. The CDR3 spells CASSFKGTQYF. DNA for the CDR3: TGTGCCAGCAGCTTCAAGGGTACGCAGTATTTT. Together with reference TRBV7-2 and TRBJ2-3, the CDR3 gives the full variable domain: GAGVSQSPSNKVTEKGKDVELRCDPISGHTALYWYRQSLGQGLEFLIYFQGNSAPDKSGLPSDRFSAERTGGSVSTLTIQRTQQEDSAVYLCASSFKGTQYFGPGTRLTVL.

The chain carries TRBV30 and TRBJ1-4, with D unresolved. This CDR3 is 10 amino acids long. Germline CDR1 reads GTSNPN; CDR2 reads SVGIG (reference sequence). V lost 0 bases, J lost 8 bases, and 1 base lay in between. CDR3 sequence (DNA): TGTGCCTGGAGTGTGGAAAAACTGTTTTTT. The encoded protein is CAWSVEKLFF.

This clonotype was observed a few times. V usage is TRBV7-9 and J usage is TRBJ2-5; TRBD1 agrees at 7 bases. This CDR3 spans 17 amino acids. Germline V gene data show CDR1 as SEHNR and CDR2 as FQNEAQ (reference sequence). Trimming removed 6 bases from V and 2 bases from J; junction bases left unmatched: 15. CDR3 sequence (DNA): TGTGCCAGCAGTCCCTTCCAGGACAGGAGTTTTCAAGAGACCCAGTACTTC. As protein: CASSPFQDRSFQETQYF.

The rearrangement uses TRBV30 and TRBJ2-3, with D perhaps matching TRBD2 (6 bases). V was pared by 3 bases and J by 2 bases, with 9 bases between. The CDR3 loop spans 13 amino acids. Germline CDR1 and CDR2: GTSNPN and SVGIG (reference sequence). The DNA for the CDR3 is TGTGCCTGGAGGCCGGGACTCACAGATACGCAGTATTTT. The encoded protein is CAWRPGLTDTQYF.

The chain links TRBV30 to TRBJ1-1, with 8 bases lining up with TRBD1. Trimming cost V 3 bases and J 4 bases; bases outside gene matches: 10. Per germline, CDR1 GTSNPN and CDR2 SVGIG (reference sequence). The CDR3 consists of 15 residues. The CDR3 DNA follows: TGTGCCTGGAGCATAGACAGGGGTCCCGGCACTGAAGCTTTCTTT. This translates into CAWSIDRGPGTEAFF.